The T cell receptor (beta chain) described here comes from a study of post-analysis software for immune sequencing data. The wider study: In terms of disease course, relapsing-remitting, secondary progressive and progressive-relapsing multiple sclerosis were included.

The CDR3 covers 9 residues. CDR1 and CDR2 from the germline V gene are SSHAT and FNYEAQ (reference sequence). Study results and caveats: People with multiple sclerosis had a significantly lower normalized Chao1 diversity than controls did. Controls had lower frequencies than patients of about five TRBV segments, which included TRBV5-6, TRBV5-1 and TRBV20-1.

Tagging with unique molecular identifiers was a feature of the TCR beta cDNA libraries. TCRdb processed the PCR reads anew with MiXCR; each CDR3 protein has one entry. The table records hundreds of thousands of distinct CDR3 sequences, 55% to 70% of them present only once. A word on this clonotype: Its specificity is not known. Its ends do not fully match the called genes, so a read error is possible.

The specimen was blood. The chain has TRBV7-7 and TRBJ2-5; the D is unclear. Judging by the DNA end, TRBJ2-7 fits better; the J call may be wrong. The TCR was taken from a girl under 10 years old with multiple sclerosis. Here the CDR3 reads CASSDEQYF. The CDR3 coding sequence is TGTGCTAGCAGTGACGAGCAGTACTTC.